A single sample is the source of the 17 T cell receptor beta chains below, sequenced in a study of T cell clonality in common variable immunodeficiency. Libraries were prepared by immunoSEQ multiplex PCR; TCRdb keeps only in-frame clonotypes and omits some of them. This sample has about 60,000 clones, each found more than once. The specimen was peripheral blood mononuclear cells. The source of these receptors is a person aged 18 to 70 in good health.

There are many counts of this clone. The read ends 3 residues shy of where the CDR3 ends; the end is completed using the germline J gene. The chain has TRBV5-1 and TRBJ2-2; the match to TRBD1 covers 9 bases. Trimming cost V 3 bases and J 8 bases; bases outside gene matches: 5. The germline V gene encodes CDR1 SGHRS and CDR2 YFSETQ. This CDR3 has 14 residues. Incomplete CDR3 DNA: TGCGCCAGCAGCTGGACAGGGGTAACGGGGGAG. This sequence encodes CASSWTGVTGE. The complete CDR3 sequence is CASSWTGVTGELFF.

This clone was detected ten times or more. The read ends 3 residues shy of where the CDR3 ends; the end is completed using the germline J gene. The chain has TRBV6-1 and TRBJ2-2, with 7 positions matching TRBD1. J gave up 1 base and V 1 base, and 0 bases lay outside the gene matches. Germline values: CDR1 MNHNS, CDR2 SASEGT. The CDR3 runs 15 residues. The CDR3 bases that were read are TGTGCCAGCAGTGAAGGGACAGGGAACACCGGGGAG. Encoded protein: CASSEGTGNTGE. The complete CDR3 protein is CASSEGTGNTGELFF.

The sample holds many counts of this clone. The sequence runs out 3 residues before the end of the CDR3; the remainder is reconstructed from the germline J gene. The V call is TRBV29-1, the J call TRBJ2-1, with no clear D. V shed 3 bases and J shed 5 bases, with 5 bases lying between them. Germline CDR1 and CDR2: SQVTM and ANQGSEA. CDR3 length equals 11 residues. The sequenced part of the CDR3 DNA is TGCAGCGTTGACAGAAACAATGAG. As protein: CSVDRNNE. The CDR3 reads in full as CSVDRNNEQFF.

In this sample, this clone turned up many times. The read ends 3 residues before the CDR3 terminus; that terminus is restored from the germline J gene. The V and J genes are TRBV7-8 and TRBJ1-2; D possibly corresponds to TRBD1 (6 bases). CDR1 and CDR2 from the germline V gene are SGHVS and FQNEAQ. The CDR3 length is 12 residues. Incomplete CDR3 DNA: TGTGCCAGCAGCCCTACAGGGAAGGGC. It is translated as CASSPTGKG. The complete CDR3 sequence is CASSPTGKGYTF.

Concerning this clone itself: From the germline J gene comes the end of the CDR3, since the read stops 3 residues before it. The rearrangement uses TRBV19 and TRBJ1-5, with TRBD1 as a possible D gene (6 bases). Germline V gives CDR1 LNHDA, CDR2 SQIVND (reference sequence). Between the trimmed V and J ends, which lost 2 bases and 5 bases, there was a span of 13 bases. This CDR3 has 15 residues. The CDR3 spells CASSITGGADQPQHF. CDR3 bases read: TGTGCCAGTAGTATAACCGGGGGGGCCGATCAGCCC.

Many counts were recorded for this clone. Incomplete CDR3 DNA: TGCGCCAGCAGCTTGGATTGGGGGGATCAGCCC. Its translation is CASSLDWGDQP. The CDR3, in full, reads CASSLDWGDQPQHF. The V call is TRBV5-1, the J call TRBJ1-5; weak D call: TRBD1 (5 bases). The read halts 3 residues ahead of the CDR3 end, with the missing end drawn from the germline J gene. The CDR3 extends over 14 amino acids. V lost 0 bases, J lost 5 bases, and 9 bases lay in between. Germline CDR1 SGHRS, CDR2 YFSETQ.

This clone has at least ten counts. The CDR3 reads CSALVNLYTEAFF. The DNA read from the CDR3 is TGCAGTGCTTTAGTTAATTTGTACACTGAA. The chain employs TRBV20-1 and TRBJ1-1; the D is unclear. The sequenced fragment ends 3 residues before the CDR3 boundary, so the rest is inferred from the germline J gene. Germline-derived CDR1 and CDR2 are DFQATT and SNEGSKA (reference sequence). Trimming pared 5 bases from V and 3 bases from J, leaving 13 bases between. This CDR3 region has 13 residues.

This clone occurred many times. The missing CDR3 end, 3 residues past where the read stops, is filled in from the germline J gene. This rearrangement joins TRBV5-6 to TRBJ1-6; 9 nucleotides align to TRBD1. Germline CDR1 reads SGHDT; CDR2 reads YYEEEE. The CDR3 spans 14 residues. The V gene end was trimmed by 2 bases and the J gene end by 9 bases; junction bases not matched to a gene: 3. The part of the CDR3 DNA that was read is TGTGCCAGCAGCTTCACAGGGGGCGGTTCACCC. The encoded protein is CASSFTGGGSP. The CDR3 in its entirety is CASSFTGGGSPLHF.

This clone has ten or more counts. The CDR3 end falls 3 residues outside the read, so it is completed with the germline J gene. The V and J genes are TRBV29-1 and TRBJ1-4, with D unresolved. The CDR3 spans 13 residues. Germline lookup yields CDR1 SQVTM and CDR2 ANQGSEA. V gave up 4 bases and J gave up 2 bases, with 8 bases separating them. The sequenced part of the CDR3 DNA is TGCAGCGTTGGTCGTTCGACTAATGAAAAA. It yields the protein CSVGRSTNEK. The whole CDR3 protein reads CSVGRSTNEKLFF.

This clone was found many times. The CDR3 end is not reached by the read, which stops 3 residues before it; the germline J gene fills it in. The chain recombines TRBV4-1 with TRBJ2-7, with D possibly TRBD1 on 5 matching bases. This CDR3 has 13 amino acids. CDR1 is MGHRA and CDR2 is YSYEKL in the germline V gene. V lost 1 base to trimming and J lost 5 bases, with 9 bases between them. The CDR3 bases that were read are TGCGCCAGCAGCCAAGTTCCAGGGAACGAG. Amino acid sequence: CASSQVPGNE. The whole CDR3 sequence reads CASSQVPGNEQYF.

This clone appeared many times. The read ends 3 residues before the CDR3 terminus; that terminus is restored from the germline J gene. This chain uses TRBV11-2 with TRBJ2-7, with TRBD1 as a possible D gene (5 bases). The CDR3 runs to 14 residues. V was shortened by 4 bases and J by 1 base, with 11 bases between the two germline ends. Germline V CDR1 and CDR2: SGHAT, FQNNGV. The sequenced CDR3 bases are TGTGCCAGCAGCTCCTCAGGGTCGTCCTACGAG. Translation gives CASSSSGSSYE. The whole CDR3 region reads CASSSSGSSYEQYF.

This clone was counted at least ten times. The CDR3 spells CASSSRVQETQYF. Incomplete CDR3 DNA: TGTGCCAGCAGCTCCAGGGTACAAGAGACC. V and J are TRBV7-7 and TRBJ2-5; D possibly corresponds to TRBD1 (5 bases). The CDR3 end falls 3 residues outside the read, so it is completed with the germline J gene. V was cut by 4 bases and J by 2 bases, with 8 bases left in between. CDR3 length: 13 residues. Germline assignment: CDR1 SSHAT and CDR2 FNYEAQ (reference sequence).

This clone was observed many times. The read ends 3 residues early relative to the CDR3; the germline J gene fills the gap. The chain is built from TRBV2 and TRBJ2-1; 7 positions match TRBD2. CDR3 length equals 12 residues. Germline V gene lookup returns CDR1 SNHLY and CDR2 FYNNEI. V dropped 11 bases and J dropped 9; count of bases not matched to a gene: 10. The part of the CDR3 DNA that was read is TGTGCCGGCGCTGGGGGGGTCCGTGAG. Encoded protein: CAGAGGVRE. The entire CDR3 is CAGAGGVREQFF.

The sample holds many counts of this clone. CDR3: CSALVGTGVRNEQFF. The sequenced part of the CDR3 DNA is TGCAGTGCTTTGGTCGGGACAGGGGTTCGCAATGAG. The chain couples TRBV20-1 to TRBJ2-1; 10 bases line up with TRBD1. The read halts 3 residues ahead of the CDR3 end, with the missing end drawn from the germline J gene. Germline V gene lookup returns CDR1 DFQATT and CDR2 SNEGSKA (reference sequence). CDR3 length: 15 amino acids. The J segment lost 6 bases and the V segment lost 5 bases, leaving 10 bases of the junction unmatched.

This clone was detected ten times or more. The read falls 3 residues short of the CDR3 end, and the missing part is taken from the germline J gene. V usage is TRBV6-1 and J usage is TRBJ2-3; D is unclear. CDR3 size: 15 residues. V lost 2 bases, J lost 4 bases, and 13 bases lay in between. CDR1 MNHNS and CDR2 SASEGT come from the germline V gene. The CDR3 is CASSELGFEADTQYF. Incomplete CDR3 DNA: TGTGCCAGCAGTGAACTAGGTTTCGAGGCAGATACG.

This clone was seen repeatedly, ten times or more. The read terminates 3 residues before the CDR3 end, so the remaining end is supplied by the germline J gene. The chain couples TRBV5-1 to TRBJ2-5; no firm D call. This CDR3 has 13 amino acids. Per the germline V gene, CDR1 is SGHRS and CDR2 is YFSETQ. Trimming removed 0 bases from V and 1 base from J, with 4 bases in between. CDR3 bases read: TGCGCCAGCAGCTTGGTTAGCCAAGAGACC. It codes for CASSLVSQET. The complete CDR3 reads CASSLVSQETQYF.

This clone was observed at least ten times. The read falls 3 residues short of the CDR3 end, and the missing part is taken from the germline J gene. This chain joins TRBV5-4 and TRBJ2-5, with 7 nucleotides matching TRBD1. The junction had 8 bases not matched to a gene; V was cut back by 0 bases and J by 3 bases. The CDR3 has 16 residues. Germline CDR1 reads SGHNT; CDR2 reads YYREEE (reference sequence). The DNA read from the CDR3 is TGTGCCAGCAGCTTGGGTCCAGGGGGAAGGGAAGAGACC. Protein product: CASSLGPGGREET. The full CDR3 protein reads CASSLGPGGREETQYF.